This is a list of T cell receptor beta chains from one sample in a study of shared clonotypes between healthy human individuals. The protocol was immunoSEQ multiplex PCR, while the TCRdb copy is restricted to in-frame clones and leaves out a portion. The data show some 1.5 million clones, 95% to 99% seen once. Specimen: naive CD4+ T cells sorted from blood. Every receptor here comes from a man aged 30 to 45 in good health. CDR3s leave out the opening cysteine and the closing phenylalanine or tryptophan. The D gene is left open where the match is weak. Clone size is stated in some rows and not others, as once, few, many or a class when expanded.

TRBJ2-5 TRBV11-3 - - ASSLGGGRETQY
TRBJ2-7 TRBV11-2 - - ASSTVRGPSYEQY
TRBJ1-2 TRBV6-1 - - ASTSGGGYT
TRBJ1-2 TRBV7-2 - - ASSPVSLRVLIHGYT
TRBJ2-7 TRBV10-1 - - ASSEGNSPTYEQY
TRBJ2-5 TRBV28 - - ASSLPWTTQY
TRBJ1-2 TRBV6-5 TRBD1 - ASSFFRQGGYGYT
TRBJ1-2 TRBV5-1 - - ASTPRPPTGSYGYT
TRBJ2-1 TRBV6-5 TRBD1 - AISRGRRTYNEQF
TRBJ1-2 TRBV10-2 - - ASSESRNYGYT
TRBJ1-3 TRBV7-2 - - ASSLGHFFSGNTIY
TRBJ2-1 TRBV7-2 - - ASRNPGIYNEQF
TRBJ2-1 TRBV6-4 TRBD2 - ASSRLAGSVNEQF
TRBJ2-1 TRBV18 TRBD2 - ASSPKTSGSYNEQF
TRBJ2-7 TRBV4-3 - - ASSPSVQTYEQY
TRBJ2-2 TRBV10-3 - - ANRDLNTGELF
TRBJ2-5 TRBV29-1 TRBD2 - SVGPGGEETQY
TRBJ2-3 TRBV5-1 - once ASSSKQGSLLTDTQY
TRBJ2-5 TRBV5-1 - - ASSLAHRDRQETQY
TRBJ2-7 TRBV5-8 TRBD2 - ASSSPSSGSPYEQY
TRBJ2-1 TRBV5-4 - - ASSLRATPYNEQF
TRBJ1-1 TRBV5-1 TRBD1 - ASSLGGTGFTEAF
TRBJ2-6 TRBV4-1 TRBD1 - ASSQDVGQGTSGANVLT
TRBJ2-1 TRBV14 - - ASSQELTPGTPKF
TRBJ1-5 TRBV19 TRBD1 - ASSIEPRDRGYQPQH
TRBJ1-5 TRBV9 TRBD1 - ASSAGTGADQPQH
TRBJ2-2 TRBV2 - - ASSEMGHNTGELF
TRBJ2-6 TRBV18 - - ASSPLDSGANVLT
TRBJ2-5 TRBV15 - - ATSRDLGETQY
TRBJ2-7 TRBV5-4 - once ASSLSRRISEQY
TRBJ1-1 TRBV29-1 - - SVAPQVNTEAF